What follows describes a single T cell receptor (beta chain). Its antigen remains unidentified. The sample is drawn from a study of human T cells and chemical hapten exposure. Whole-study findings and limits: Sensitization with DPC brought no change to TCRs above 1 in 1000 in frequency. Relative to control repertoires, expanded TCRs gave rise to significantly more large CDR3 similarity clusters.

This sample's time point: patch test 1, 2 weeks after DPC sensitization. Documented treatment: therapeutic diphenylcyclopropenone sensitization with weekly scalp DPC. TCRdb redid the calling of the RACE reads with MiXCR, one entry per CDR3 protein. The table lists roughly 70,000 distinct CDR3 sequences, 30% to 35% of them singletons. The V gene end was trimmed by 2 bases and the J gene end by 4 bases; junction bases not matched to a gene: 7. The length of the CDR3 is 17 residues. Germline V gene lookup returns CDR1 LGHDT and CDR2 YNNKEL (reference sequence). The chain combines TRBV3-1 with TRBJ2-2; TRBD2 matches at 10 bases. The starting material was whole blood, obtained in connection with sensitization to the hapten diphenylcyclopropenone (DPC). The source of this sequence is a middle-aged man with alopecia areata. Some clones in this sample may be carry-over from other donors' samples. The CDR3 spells CASSQSFLAGVTGELFF. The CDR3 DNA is TGTGCCAGCAGCCAATCTTTTCTAGCGGGAGTCACCGGGGAGCTGTTTTTT.